The 15 T cell receptor beta chains below all came from one sample that was sequenced in a study of T cell changes during pregnancy in multiple sclerosis (dated by TCRdb to between 2017 and 2020). Library preparation used the immunoSEQ multiplex PCR assay. Not all clones reach the TCRdb copy of this immuneACCESS table, which keeps in-frame sequences only. Checked studies attribute under half of the gap to unresolved V genes and leave the rest unexplained. This sample holds about 79,000 clones; around nine tenths were observed only once. Approximately 0.43% of the sample is in the top ten clones. The sequencing used CD4+ T cells from peripheral blood mononuclear cells, collected in the second trimester of pregnancy. Receptors originate from a female donor with multiple sclerosis, enrolled in a pregnancy study.

The chain combines TRBV15 with TRBJ1-1, with D perhaps TRBD1 (5 bases). V was pared by 3 bases and J by 5 bases, with 13 bases between. In germline, CDR1 is LNHNV, CDR2 YYDKDF (reference sequence). The CDR3 sequence is 14 residues long. CDR3 coding DNA: TGTGCCACCAGCAGTCATTCAGGGAGGACTGAAGCTTTCTTT. This codes for CATSSHSGRTEAFF.

This chain links TRBV6-1 with TRBJ1-1; 12 bases align to TRBD1. V was clipped by 4 bases and J by 5 bases; unmatched bases: 14. The CDR3 is 18 amino acids. CDR1 and CDR2 (germline): MNHNS, SASEGT. The CDR3: CASSGGPGTGGFLTEAFF. The CDR3 region has the DNA TGTGCCAGCAGTGGGGGACCCGGGACAGGGGGCTTTTTAACTGAAGCTTTCTTT.

V is TRBV7-8 and J is TRBJ1-5; perhaps TRBD1 as D (5 bases). The V gene lost 1 base and the J gene lost 0 bases, with 10 bases spanning the gap. The CDR3 extends over 16 amino acids. Looked up from germline, CDR1 is SGHVS and CDR2 is FQNEAQ. The CDR3 here is CASSLEGRNSNQPQHF. The CDR3 DNA sequence: TGTGCCAGCAGCTTAGAGGGGCGAAATAGCAATCAGCCCCAGCATTTT.

The chain joins TRBV25-1 to TRBJ1-3; no firm D call. Germline CDR1 is MGHDK and CDR2 is SYGVNS. Trimming took 1 base from V and 1 from J, leaving 11 bases between them. This CDR3 spans 16 amino acids. CDR3 region: CASSESGRDSGNTIYF. CDR3 bases: TGTGCCAGCAGTGAATCAGGCAGAGATTCTGGAAACACCATATATTTT.

The chain links TRBV7-3 to TRBJ2-7; the D gene is possibly TRBD2 (5 bases). The CDR3 consists of 15 residues. V was shortened by 0 bases and J by 3 bases, with 12 bases between the two germline ends. Looked up from germline, CDR1 is SGHTA and CDR2 is FQGTGA. The CDR3 bases are TGTGCCAGCAGCTTAACTCCGGGGTTCCTCTACGAGCAGTACTTC. It yields the protein CASSLTPGFLYEQYF. Full variable domain (outside the CDR3, taken from reference TRBV7-3 and TRBJ2-7): GAGVSQTPSNKVTEKGKYVELRCDPISGHTALYWYRQSLGQGPEFLIYFQGTGAADDSGLPNDRFFAVRPEGSVSTLKIQRTERGDSAVYLCASSLTPGFLYEQYFGPGTRLTVT.

The rearrangement uses TRBV4-3 and TRBJ1-3; D not certain. The germline gives CDR1 LGHNA, CDR2 YSLEER. The CDR3 covers 15 residues. Deletions cut 6 bases from V and 0 bases from J, with 12 bases between. CDR3 sequence: CASSPDGSSGNTIYF. The CDR3 DNA reads as TGCGCCAGCAGTCCAGACGGGAGCTCTGGAAACACCATATATTTT.

The chain combines TRBV11-1 with TRBJ1-1; D is possibly TRBD1 (6 bases). Germline CDR1 is SGHAT and CDR2 is FQDESV (reference sequence). The CDR3 is 13 amino acids. V lost 6 bases, J lost 0 bases, and 8 bases lay in between. The CDR3 spells CASSWDMNTEAFF. The CDR3 DNA reads TGTGCCAGCAGTTGGGACATGAACACTGAAGCTTTCTTT.

The chain is built from TRBV5-6 and TRBJ1-6, with TRBD1 identical over 10 bases. CDR1 is SGHDT and CDR2 is YYEEEE in the germline V gene. The CDR3 covers 16 residues. Losses at the gene ends were 4 bases for V and 2 bases for J; bases not matched to a gene: 3. DNA of the CDR3: TGTGCCAGCAGCCTGGGGACAGGGGCCTATAATTCACCCCTCCACTTT. Amino acid sequence: CASSLGTGAYNSPLHF.

The genes are TRBV30 and TRBJ2-2; TRBD2 aligns across 7 bases. Germline CDR1 reads GTSNPN; CDR2 reads SVGIG (reference sequence). CDR3 length: 15 residues. The ends lost 0 bases at V and 8 bases at J; junction bases unmatched: 9. The CDR3 reads CAWSVYGGGRGELFF. The CDR3 DNA reads as TGTGCCTGGAGTGTATACGGCGGCGGGAGAGGGGAGCTGTTTTTT. Full variable domain (remainder filled in from reference TRBV30 and TRBJ2-2): SQTIHQWPATLVQPVGSPLSLECTVEGTSNPNLYWYRQAAGRGLQLLFYSVGIGQISSEVPQNLSASRPQDRQFILSSKKLLLSDSGFYLCAWSVYGGGRGELFFGEGSRLTVL.

The chain is built from TRBV7-3 and TRBJ2-5, with 10 bases aligning to TRBD1. The V and J ends lost 4 bases and 5 bases, in that order; junction bases with no gene match: 1. Germline V gives CDR1 SGHTA, CDR2 FQGTGA. This CDR3 spans 13 amino acids. The CDR3 DNA reads as TGTGCCAGCAGCTCGGACAGGGGGGAGACCCAGTACTTC. Encoded protein: CASSSDRGETQYF.

This clone was observed a handful of times. The chain has TRBV29-1 and TRBJ1-2; D perhaps matches TRBD1 (5 bases). From germline, CDR1 is SQVTM and CDR2 ANQGSEA. V lost 7 bases and J 6 bases, leaving 15 bases between the germline ends. The CDR3 loop spans 12 amino acids. CDR3 loop: CSAQGLRNGYTF. The CDR3 DNA follows: TGCAGCGCCCAGGGACTCCGGAATGGCTACACCTTC.

The chain combines TRBV28 with TRBJ1-3, with 9 nucleotides matching TRBD1. The germline V gene has CDR1 MDHEN and CDR2 SYDVKM. The J segment lost 1 base and the V segment lost 5 bases, leaving 6 bases of the junction unmatched. The CDR3 consists of 16 residues. DNA for the CDR3: TGTGCCAGCAGTCTATCACAGGGGGCATCTGGAAACACCATATATTTT. Translating it yields CASSLSQGASGNTIYF.

This clone was recorded only once. This rearrangement joins TRBV5-1 to TRBJ1-4; D gene ambiguous. Deletions cut 1 base from V and 4 bases from J, with 17 bases between. From germline, CDR1 is SGHRS and CDR2 YFSETQ. This CDR3 region has 17 residues. For the CDR3, the DNA is TGCGCCAGCAGCTTGAGGCTTGGGCAGAGCTTTAATGAAAAACTGTTTTTT. This gives the protein CASSLRLGQSFNEKLFF.

V is TRBV19 and J is TRBJ2-1; D is undetermined. The germline V gene encodes CDR1 LNHDA and CDR2 SQIVND (reference sequence). The CDR3 length is 16 residues. The V end was cut by 1 base, the J end by 0 bases, with 10 bases between. The CDR3 spells CASSIGMTPSYNEQFF. Here the CDR3 DNA reads TGTGCCAGTAGTATAGGGATGACACCCTCCTACAATGAGCAGTTCTTC. The whole variable domain, filled in from reference TRBV19 and TRBJ2-1, reads DGGITQSPKYLFRKEGQNVTLSCEQNLNHDAMYWYRQDPGQGLRLIYYSQIVNDFQKGDIAEGYSVSREKKESFPLTVTSAQKNPTAFYLCASSIGMTPSYNEQFFGPGTRLTVL.

This clone occurred a few times. The V gene is TRBV6-5, the J gene TRBJ1-5; 8 positions agree with TRBD1. CDR3 length: 15 residues. Trimming cost V 6 bases and J 3 bases; bases outside gene matches: 7. Looked up from germline, CDR1 is MNHEY and CDR2 is SVGAGI. The CDR3 here is CASSRAGGNNQPQHF. The CDR3 DNA is TGTGCCAGCAGCCGGGCAGGGGGCAACAATCAGCCCCAGCATTTT.